This is a list of T cell receptor beta chains from one sample in a study of cytomegalovirus exposure and HLA in healthy donors. Repertoires were generated with immunoSEQ multiplex PCR, while TCRdb's copy carries only in-frame clones and drops some. Its listing shows approximately 180,000 clones. Specimen: PBMCs. These receptors were collected from a man aged 25-45 years in good health and CMV-seronegative. CDR3s include the opening cysteine and the closing phenylalanine or tryptophan. Fields, in order: D gene, V gene, J gene, CDR3 protein, CDR3 DNA. D genes are given only for firm matches.

>.|TRBV19|TRBJ2-1
CASSLTSYNEQFF
TGTGCCAGTAGCCTAACCTCCTACAATGAGCAGTTCTTC
>TRBD1|TRBV7-9|TRBJ2-2
CASSLDRGENTGELFF
TGTGCCAGCAGCTTAGACAGGGGAGAGAACACCGGGGAGCTGTTTTTT
>.|TRBV28|TRBJ2-2
CASRPSTGELFF
TGTGCCAGCAGACCTAGCACCGGGGAGCTGTTTTTT
>.|TRBV28|TRBJ1-5
CASSLFRGSGNQPQHF
TGTGCCAGCAGTTTATTTCGGGGTTCGGGCAATCAGCCCCAGCATTTT
>TRBD1|TRBV5-1|TRBJ1-3
CASSPRTGGTGNTIYF
TGCGCCAGCAGCCCAAGGACAGGGGGGACTGGAAACACCATATATTTT
>TRBD2|TRBV5-1|TRBJ2-7
CASSWGARLAGNEQYF
TGCGCCAGCAGCTGGGGTGCAAGACTAGCGGGAAACGAGCAGTACTTC
>TRBD1|TRBV15|TRBJ1-3
CATKPGTAGNTIYF
TGTGCCACCAAGCCAGGGACAGCCGGAAACACCATATATTTT
>TRBD2|TRBV11-2|TRBJ2-3
CASQREGGTDTQYF
TGTGCCAGTCAGCGGGAGGGTGGGACAGATACGCAGTATTTT
>.|TRBV2|TRBJ1-5
CASRALGDSNQPQHF
TGTGCCAGCAGGGCCCTAGGGGATAGCAATCAGCCCCAGCATTTT
>TRBD1|TRBV11-2|TRBJ1-2
CASSLRQGANYGYTF
TGTGCCAGCAGCTTAAGGCAGGGGGCCAACTATGGCTACACCTTC
>TRBD2|TRBV6-5|TRBJ2-1
CASSLAGLVSNEQFF
TGTGCCAGCAGCCTCGCGGGACTAGTGAGCAATGAGCAGTTCTTC
>.|TRBV7-2|TRBJ2-3
CASSLDSHTDTQYF
TGTGCCAGCAGCTTAGACAGCCACACAGATACGCAGTATTTT
>TRBD2|TRBV7-9|TRBJ2-3
CASSRAGGLAGKDTQYF
TGTGCCAGCAGCCGTGCTGGGGGACTAGCGGGGAAAGATACGCAGTATTTT
>.|TRBV21-1|TRBJ1-1
CASRGGCDRGVVNTEAFF
TGTGCCAGCCGCGGGGGGTGTGACAGGGGGGTCGTGAACACTGAAGCTTTCTTT
>TRBD1|TRBV5-5|TRBJ1-2
CASSSPGQIGYGYTF
TGTGCCAGCAGCTCTCCGGGACAGATTGGCTATGGCTACACCTTC